The rows below give T cell receptor beta chains drawn from one sample of a study of T cell responses to AZD1222 COVID-19 vaccine. Only in-frame clones appear in the TCRdb table, and some are missing; sequencing was by immunoSEQ multiplex PCR. The sample lists roughly 100,000 clones, about nine tenths occurring once. This material consisted of peripheral blood, taken on day 0 of AZD1222 vaccination. These receptor sequences come from an adult in good health. The CDR3 runs from the conserved cysteine through the conserved F or W. Fields, in order: V gene, D gene, J gene, clone size, CDR3 protein, CDR3 DNA. D genes are given only for firm matches. A row's size may be missing; if present it is once, few, many or a size class.

TRBV28	TRBD1	TRBJ1-6	NA	CASGTEYYNSPLHF	TGTGCCAGCGGGACAGAGTACTATAATTCACCCCTCCACTTT
TRBV27	TRBD2	TRBJ2-1	NA	CASSLGLAGGGEQFF	TGTGCCAGCAGCTTGGGACTAGCGGGAGGGGGTGAGCAGTTCTTC
TRBV4-3	TRBD1	TRBJ1-3	NA	CASSQESQGTSGNTIYF	TGCGCCAGCAGCCAAGAATCACAGGGGACCTCTGGAAACACCATATATTTT
TRBV7-2	NA	TRBJ1-4	NA	CASSLLVLSPQEEKLFF	TGTGCCAGCAGCTTACTCGTGTTGAGCCCCCAAGAGGAAAAACTGTTTTTT
TRBV19	NA	TRBJ1-2	NA	CASSNPQGPYGYTF	TGTGCCAGTAGTAACCCCCAAGGCCCCTATGGCTACACCTTC
TRBV24-1	TRBD1	TRBJ1-2	once	CAPLRTGIYGYTF	TGTGCCCCCCTGAGGACAGGAATCTATGGCTACACCTTC
TRBV4-1	NA	TRBJ2-1	NA	CASPDHRSYNEQFF	TGCGCCAGCCCCGACCACCGATCCTACAATGAGCAGTTCTTC
TRBV27	TRBD1	TRBJ1-2	NA	CASSLTNRGAYGYTF	TGTGCCAGCAGTTTAACTAACAGGGGTGCCTATGGCTACACCTTC
TRBV5-1	NA	TRBJ2-2	NA	CASSLGPGRVNTGELFF	TGCGCCAGCAGCTTGGGACCGGGGCGGGTGAACACCGGGGAGCTGTTTTTT
TRBV15	TRBD1	TRBJ1-2	NA	CATSRDTGGATF	TGTGCCACCAGCAGAGATACAGGGGGGGCCACCTTC
TRBV3-1/TRBV3-2	NA	TRBJ1-1	NA	CASSQGVNTEAFF	TGTGCCAGCAGCCAGGGGGTGAACACTGAAGCTTTCTTT
TRBV4-1	TRBD2	TRBJ2-2	NA	CASSPRGSGGPGELFF	TGCGCCAGCAGCCCCCGTGGTAGCGGGGGCCCCGGGGAGCTGTTTTTT
TRBV29-1	TRBD2	TRBJ2-3	NA	CSVRKAGVTDTQYF	TGCAGCGTTAGGAAAGCGGGGGTCACAGATACGCAGTATTTT
TRBV12-3/TRBV12-4	NA	TRBJ2-1	NA	CASSPTSSSEQFF	TGTGCCAGCAGCCCTACTAGCTCATCTGAGCAGTTCTTC
TRBV10-3	TRBD2	TRBJ2-7	NA	CAISDTSGSYEQYF	TGTGCCATCAGTGACACTAGCGGCTCCTACGAGCAGTACTTC
TRBV19	NA	TRBJ2-2	NA	CASSVHREAIGELFF	TGTGCCAGTAGCGTACACAGGGAGGCCATCGGGGAGCTGTTTTTT
TRBV11-2	NA	TRBJ2-1	once	CASSLDARRPYNEQFF	TGTGCCAGCAGCTTAGATGCTAGACGTCCTTACAATGAGCAGTTCTTC
TRBV27	NA	TRBJ1-2	NA	CASSLSKGDYGYTF	TGTGCCAGCAGTTTATCGAAGGGGGACTATGGCTACACCTTC
TRBV5-8	NA	TRBJ1-1	NA	CASSEISMNTEAFF	TGTGCCAGCAGCGAGATTTCCATGAACACTGAAGCTTTCTTT
TRBV7-9	TRBD1	TRBJ1-5	NA	CASSSGGGHQGQPQHF	TGTGCCAGCAGCTCAGGGGGTGGGCACCAGGGTCAGCCCCAGCATTTT
TRBV7-9	NA	TRBJ2-7	NA	CASSLTLASGEQYF	TGTGCCAGCAGCTTAACTCTAGCTTCCGGGGAGCAGTACTTC
TRBV7-2	NA	TRBJ2-7	NA	CASSLEAGRNYEQYF	TGTGCCAGCAGCTTAGAAGCCGGCAGGAACTACGAGCAGTACTTC
TRBV6-2/TRBV6-3	TRBD1	TRBJ1-5	NA	CASSYSLRGQLQPQHF	TGTGCCAGCAGTTACTCTTTGCGGGGACAGCTTCAGCCCCAGCATTTT
TRBV15	NA	TRBJ2-5	NA	CATSRDRGQETQYF	TGTGCCACCAGCAGAGATCGGGGACAAGAGACCCAGTACTTC
TRBV25-1	NA	TRBJ2-2	NA	CASSVLGGSRFTGELFF	TGTGCCAGCAGTGTACTCGGGGGCTCGAGATTCACCGGGGAGCTGTTTTTT
TRBV5-6	NA	TRBJ2-7	NA	CASSQGFLNYEQYF	TGTGCCAGCAGCCAGGGGTTCCTGAACTACGAGCAGTACTTC
TRBV7-3	NA	TRBJ2-7	NA	CASSFSAGVSYEQYF	TGTGCCAGCAGCTTCTCTGCGGGCGTCTCCTACGAGCAGTACTTC
TRBV12-3/TRBV12-4	NA	TRBJ2-1	NA	CASSSSAGEQFF	TGTGCCAGCAGCTCTAGTGCAGGTGAGCAGTTCTTC
TRBV20-1	TRBD1	TRBJ2-1	NA	CSAGSGTGLFF	TGCAGTGCTGGCAGCGGGACAGGGCTGTTCTTC
TRBV5-6	TRBD1	TRBJ1-3	NA	CASSIRGTQSGNTIYF	TGTGCCAGCAGCATCAGGGGGACACAATCTGGAAACACCATATATTTT
TRBV6-1	TRBD1	TRBJ1-2	once	CASSEAEGAAYGYTF	TGTGCCAGCAGTGAAGCCGAGGGGGCCGCGTATGGCTACACCTTC
TRBV7-6	NA	TRBJ2-7	NA	CASSLRGSPEQYF	TGTGCCAGCAGCTTACGGGGGTCCCCCGAGCAGTACTTC
TRBV6-5	NA	TRBJ2-7	NA	CASRTTYEQYF	TGTGCCAGCAGAACGACCTACGAGCAGTACTTC
TRBV25-1	NA	TRBJ1-5	NA	CASSPLGGPNQPQHF	TGTGCCAGCAGTCCCCTTGGAGGCCCCAATCAGCCCCAGCATTTT
TRBV12-1	NA	TRBJ1-1	NA	CASSPAGQPLNTEAFF	TGTGCCAGCAGCCCGGCGGGACAGCCTTTGAACACTGAAGCTTTCTTT
TRBV24-1	NA	TRBJ1-6	NA	CATSSKENSPLHF	TGTGCCACCAGTTCTAAGGAGAATTCACCCCTCCACTTT
TRBV30	NA	TRBJ2-7	once	CAWSLSAGYEQYF	TGTGCCTGGAGTTTGTCCGCCGGCTACGAGCAGTACTTC
TRBV19	TRBD1	TRBJ2-7	NA	CATSGQALSYEQYF	TGTGCCACTTCGGGACAGGCCCTTTCCTACGAGCAGTACTTC
TRBV4-1	NA	TRBJ2-7	NA	CASSQDPVCF	TGCGCCAGCAGCCAAGACCCTGTATGTTTC
TRBV7-3	NA	TRBJ2-7	NA	CASSPVGAGGEQYF	TGTGCCAGCAGCCCGGTGGGGGCCGGGGGTGAGCAGTACTTC
TRBV2	TRBD2	TRBJ2-1	NA	CASSERSGRARNEQFF	TGTGCCAGCAGTGAACGCAGCGGGAGGGCCAGGAATGAGCAGTTCTTC
TRBV28	NA	TRBJ1-5	once	CASRQGLPDQPQHF	TGTGCCAGCAGGCAGGGACTCCCTGACCAGCCCCAGCATTTT
TRBV18	TRBD2	TRBJ2-5	NA	CASSPGTTLQETQYF	TGTGCCAGCTCACCCGGGACTACTCTGCAAGAGACCCAGTACTTC
TRBV12-3/TRBV12-4	NA	TRBJ2-7	NA	CASSLDTSEQYF	TGTGCCAGCAGCTTAGACACGAGCGAGCAGTACTTC
TRBV28	NA	TRBJ1-5	NA	CASSSLGPDQPQHF	TGTGCCAGCAGTTCACTAGGCCCCGATCAGCCCCAGCATTTT